The 10 T cell receptor beta chains listed next were all sequenced from one sample in a study of cytomegalovirus exposure and HLA in healthy donors. The PCR had 60 Vbeta and 13 Jbeta primers. Data came from immunoSEQ multiplex PCR; TCRdb stores just in-frame clones and leaves some out. The sample totals approximately 200,000 clones; its top ten clones hold approximately 0.74%. Sequenced material: PBMCs. Receptors originate from a boy aged 5-17 years in good health and CMV-seronegative.

The rearrangement uses TRBV6-6 and TRBJ2-2, with TRBD1 matching 8 bases. Unmatched junction bases numbered 5, after V lost 2 bases and J lost 3 bases. CDR1 and CDR2 (germline): MNHNY, SVGAGI (reference sequence). The CDR3 is 16 amino acids. CDR3 region: CASSYPDRVYTGELFF. CDR3 nucleotide sequence: TGTGCCAGCAGTTACCCGGACAGGGTGTACACCGGGGAGCTGTTTTTT.

The chain recombines TRBV6-5 with TRBJ1-1, with 8 bases that match TRBD1. Per germline, CDR1 MNHEY and CDR2 SVGAGI. This CDR3 comprises 15 residues. Trimming at V came to 0 bases and at J to 3 bases, leaving 3 bases not matched to a gene. The CDR3 reads CASSYSNRGDTEAFF. The CDR3 DNA sequence: TGTGCCAGCAGTTACTCGAACAGGGGGGACACTGAAGCTTTCTTT.

The chain has TRBV5-1 and TRBJ2-5, with D possibly matching TRBD2 (6 bases). Trimming took off 1 base at V and 5 bases at J, with 15 bases between the two ends. The germline V gene has CDR1 SGHRS and CDR2 YFSETQ. The CDR3 covers 15 residues. CDR3 sequence (DNA): TGCGCCAGCAGCTTGACCGGGGGAAACGTGGAGACCCAGTACTTC. It codes for CASSLTGGNVETQYF.

This chain connects TRBV2 to TRBJ1-2; 7 nucleotides align to TRBD1. CDR3 length: 14 residues. Germline V CDR1 and CDR2: SNHLY, FYNNEI. V was pared by 7 bases and J by 2 bases, with 7 bases of the junction left unmatched. The DNA of the CDR3 is TGTGCCAGCATTCTTACAGGGGAAAACTATGGCTACACCTTC. It specifies CASILTGENYGYTF.

The rearrangement uses TRBV30 and TRBJ1-6, with 8 positions matching TRBD1. Unmatched junction bases numbered 11, after V lost 5 bases and J lost 2 bases. This CDR3 contains 17 residues. CDR1 is GTSNPN, CDR2 SVGIG, per germline (reference sequence). The CDR3 protein is CAWDPTRTGPYNSPLHF. Here the CDR3 DNA reads TGTGCCTGGGATCCAACGCGGACAGGGCCCTATAATTCACCCCTCCACTTT.

A note on this clone: Other DNA sequences in this specimen translate into the identical CDR3. J is TRBJ1-2 and V is TRBV7-9; maybe TRBD1 (5 bases). CDR3 length equals 12 residues. Trimming pared 6 bases from V and 4 bases from J, leaving 9 bases between. CDR1 and CDR2 from the germline V gene are SEHNR and FQNEAQ (reference sequence). Here the CDR3 reads CASSPGGYGYTF. Written as DNA, the CDR3 is TGTGCCAGCAGTCCGGGGGGCTATGGCTACACCTTC.

The chain links TRBV5-1 to TRBJ2-3, with D unclear. The germline V and J ends were trimmed by 5 bases and 0 bases, with 10 bases remaining between them. The V gene's germline CDR1 is SGHRS and CDR2 YFSETQ. This CDR3 has 14 amino acids. CDR3 nucleotide sequence: TGCGCCAGCAGGGCGGTGGGTAGCACAGATACGCAGTATTTT. This encodes CASRAVGSTDTQYF.

The J gene is TRBJ1-2, the V gene TRBV5-8; a possible D gene is TRBD1 (5 bases). The CDR3 length is 14 residues. V was shortened by 2 bases and J by 3 bases, with 11 bases between the two germline ends. Germline CDR1 reads SGHTS; CDR2 reads YDEGEE. The CDR3 sequence is CASSLAGGDYGYTF. The CDR3 nucleotides are TGTGCCAGCAGCTTAGCCGGGGGGGACTATGGCTACACCTTC.

The V call is TRBV5-6, the J call TRBJ1-2, with a tentative D call TRBD1 (6 bases). The CDR3 spans 14 residues. Germline values: CDR1 SGHDT, CDR2 YYEEEE. V was shortened by 0 bases and J by 4 bases, with 10 bases between the two germline ends. The CDR3 DNA sequence: TGTGCCAGCAGCTTGGGACAGGCGGGCTATGGCTACACCTTC. It encodes CASSLGQAGYGYTF. Based on the CDR3 plus reference TRBV5-6 and TRBJ1-2, the full variable domain is DAGVTQSPTHLIKTRGQQVTLRCSPKSGHDTVSWYQQALGQGPQFIFQYYEEEERQRGNFPDRFSGHQFPNYSSELNVNALLLGDSALYLCASSLGQAGYGYTFGSGTRLTVV.

The V gene is TRBV11-2, the J gene TRBJ1-5, with 7 bases matching TRBD1. The CDR3 sequence is 16 residues long. Germline lookup yields CDR1 SGHAT and CDR2 FQNNGV. Unmatched junction bases numbered 11, after V lost 5 bases and J lost 4 bases. The CDR3 loop reads CASSRGTATVNQPQHF. CDR3 DNA sequence: TGTGCCAGCAGCCGGGGGACAGCCACTGTAAATCAGCCCCAGCATTTT.